This TCR beta chain was retrieved from a study of shared clonotypes between healthy human individuals. Terminally differentiated effector memory CD45RA+ cells were left out of the naive CD8 fraction, which was CD45RO-negative and positively selected for CCR7. Concerning this clone itself: Other DNA variants within this sample encode the same CDR3.

The V gene's germline CDR1 is MNHEY and CDR2 SMNVEV (reference sequence). Trimming took 5 bases from V and 4 from J; bases not matched to a gene: 5. CDR3 length: 14 residues. Deep-level assay runs were performed. Libraries were prepared by immunoSEQ multiplex PCR; TCRdb keeps only in-frame clonotypes and omits some of them. The sample carries around 2,000,000 clones, approximately 94% recorded once. The J gene is TRBJ2-7, the V gene TRBV27; 10 bases fit TRBD1. Sequenced input: naive CD8+ T cells sorted from blood. This receptor was taken from a man aged 18 to 35 in good health. The CDR3 DNA sequence: TGTGCCAGCAGTCCTTGGACAGGGGGATACGAGCAGTACTTC. Translating gives CASSPWTGGYEQYF.